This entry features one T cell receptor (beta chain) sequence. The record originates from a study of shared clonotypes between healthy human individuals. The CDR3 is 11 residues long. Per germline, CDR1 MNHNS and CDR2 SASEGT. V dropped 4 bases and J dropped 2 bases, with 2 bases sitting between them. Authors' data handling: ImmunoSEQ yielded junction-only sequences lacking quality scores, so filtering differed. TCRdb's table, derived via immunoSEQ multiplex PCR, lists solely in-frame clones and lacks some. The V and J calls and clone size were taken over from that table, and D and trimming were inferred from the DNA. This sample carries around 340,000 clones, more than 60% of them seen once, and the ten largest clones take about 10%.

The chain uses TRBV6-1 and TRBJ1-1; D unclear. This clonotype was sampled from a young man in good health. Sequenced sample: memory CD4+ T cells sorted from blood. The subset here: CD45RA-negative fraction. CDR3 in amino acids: CASSGNTEAFF. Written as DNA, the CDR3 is TGTGCCAGCAGTGGAAACACTGAAGCTTTCTTT.